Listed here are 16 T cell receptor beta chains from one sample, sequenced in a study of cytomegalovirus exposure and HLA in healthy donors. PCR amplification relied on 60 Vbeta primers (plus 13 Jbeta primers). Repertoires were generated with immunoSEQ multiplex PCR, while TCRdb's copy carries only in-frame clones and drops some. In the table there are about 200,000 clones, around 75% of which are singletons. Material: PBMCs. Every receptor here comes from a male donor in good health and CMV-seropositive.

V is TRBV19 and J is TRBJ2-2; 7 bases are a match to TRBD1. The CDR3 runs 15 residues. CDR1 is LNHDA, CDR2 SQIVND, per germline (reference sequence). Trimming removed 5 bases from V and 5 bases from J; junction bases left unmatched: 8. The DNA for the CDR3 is TGTGCCAGTAGTGCATCGACAGGGAATACCGGGGAGCTGTTTTTT. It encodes CASSASTGNTGELFF.

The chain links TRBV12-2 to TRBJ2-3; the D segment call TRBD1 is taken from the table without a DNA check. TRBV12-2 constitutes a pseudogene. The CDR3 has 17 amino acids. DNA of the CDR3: TGTGCAAGTCGCTTATCCGACAGGGGATACGGGACAGATACGCAGTATTTT. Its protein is CASRLSDRGYGTDTQYF.

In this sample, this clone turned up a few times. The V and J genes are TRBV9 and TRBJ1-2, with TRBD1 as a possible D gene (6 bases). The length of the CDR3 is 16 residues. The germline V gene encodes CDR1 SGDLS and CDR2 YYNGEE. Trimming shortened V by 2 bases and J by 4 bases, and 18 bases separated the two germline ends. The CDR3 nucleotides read TGTGCCAGCAGCGTTAGTAGTTTGGGGGCGGCCTATGGCTACACCTTC. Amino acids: CASSVSSLGAAYGYTF. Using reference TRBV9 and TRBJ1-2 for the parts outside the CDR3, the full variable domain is DSGVTQTPKHLITATGQRVTLRCSPRSGDLSVYWYQQSLDQGLQFLIQYYNGEERAKGNILERFSAQQFPDLHSELNLSSLELGDSALYFCASSVSSLGAAYGYTFGSGTRLTVV.

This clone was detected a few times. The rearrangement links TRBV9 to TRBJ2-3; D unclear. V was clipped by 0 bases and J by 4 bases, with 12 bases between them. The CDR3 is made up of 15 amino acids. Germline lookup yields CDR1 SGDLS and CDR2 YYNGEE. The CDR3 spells CASSVVAVSPDTQYF. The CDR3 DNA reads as TGTGCCAGCAGCGTAGTGGCAGTTAGCCCAGATACGCAGTATTTT.

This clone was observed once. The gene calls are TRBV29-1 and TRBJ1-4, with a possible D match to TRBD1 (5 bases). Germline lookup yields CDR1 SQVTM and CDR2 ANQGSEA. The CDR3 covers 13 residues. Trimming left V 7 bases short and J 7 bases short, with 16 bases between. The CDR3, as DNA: TGCAGCGCCAGAAAGGGGAGGTTTGAAAAACTGTTTTTT. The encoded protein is CSARKGRFEKLFF. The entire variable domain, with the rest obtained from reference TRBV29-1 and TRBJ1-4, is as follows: SAVISQKPSRDICQRGTSLTIQCQVDSQVTMMFWYRQQPGQSLTLIATANQGSEATYESGFVIDKFPISRPNLTFSTLTVSNMSPEDSSIYLCSARKGRFEKLFFGSGTQLSVL.

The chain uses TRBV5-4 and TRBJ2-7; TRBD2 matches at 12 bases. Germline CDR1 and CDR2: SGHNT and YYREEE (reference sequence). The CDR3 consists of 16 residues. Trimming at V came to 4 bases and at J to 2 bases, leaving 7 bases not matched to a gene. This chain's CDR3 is CASSKPLAGGPYEQYF. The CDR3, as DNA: TGTGCCAGCAGCAAACCGCTAGCGGGAGGGCCCTACGAGCAGTACTTC. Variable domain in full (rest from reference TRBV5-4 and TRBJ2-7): ETGVTQSPTHLIKTRGQQVTLRCSSQSGHNTVSWYQQALGQGPQFIFQYYREEENGRGNFPPRFSGLQFPNYSSELNVNALELDDSALYLCASSKPLAGGPYEQYFGPGTRLTVT.

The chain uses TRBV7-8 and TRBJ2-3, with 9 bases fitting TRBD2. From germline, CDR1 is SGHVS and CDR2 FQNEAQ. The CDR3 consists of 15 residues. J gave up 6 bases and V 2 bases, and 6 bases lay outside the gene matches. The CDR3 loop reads CASSLRLAEIDTQYF. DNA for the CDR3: TGTGCCAGCAGCTTAAGACTAGCGGAGATCGATACGCAGTATTTT.

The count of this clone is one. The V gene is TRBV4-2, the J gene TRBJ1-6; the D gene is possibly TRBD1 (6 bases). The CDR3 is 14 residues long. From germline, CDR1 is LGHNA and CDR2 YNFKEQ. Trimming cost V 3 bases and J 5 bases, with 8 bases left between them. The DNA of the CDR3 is TGTGCCAGCAGCCAGAGGACAGATAATTCACCCCTCCACTTT. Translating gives CASSQRTDNSPLHF.

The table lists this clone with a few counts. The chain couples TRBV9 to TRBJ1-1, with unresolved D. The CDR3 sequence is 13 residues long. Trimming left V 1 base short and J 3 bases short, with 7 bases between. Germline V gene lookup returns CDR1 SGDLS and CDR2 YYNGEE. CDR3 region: CASSVYGDTEAFF. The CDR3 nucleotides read TGTGCCAGCAGCGTATACGGAGACACTGAAGCTTTCTTT.

CDR3 residues: CASSLGWGGTSSTDTQYF. DNA for the CDR3: TGTGCCAGCAGCTTAGGCTGGGGGGGGACTTCCAGCACAGATACGCAGTATTTT. The chain combines TRBV7-2 with TRBJ2-3; 7 bases map to TRBD2. Looked up from germline, CDR1 is SGHTA and CDR2 is FQGNSA. Trimming at V came to 1 base and at J to 0 bases, leaving 10 bases not matched to a gene. This CDR3 region has 18 residues.

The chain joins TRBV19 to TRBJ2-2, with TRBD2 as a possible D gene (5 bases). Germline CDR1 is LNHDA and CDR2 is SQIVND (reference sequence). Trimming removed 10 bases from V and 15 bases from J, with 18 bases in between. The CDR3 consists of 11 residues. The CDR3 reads CATLEGQKLFF. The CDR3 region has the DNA TGTGCCACCCTCGAGGGTCAGAAGTTGTTTTTT.

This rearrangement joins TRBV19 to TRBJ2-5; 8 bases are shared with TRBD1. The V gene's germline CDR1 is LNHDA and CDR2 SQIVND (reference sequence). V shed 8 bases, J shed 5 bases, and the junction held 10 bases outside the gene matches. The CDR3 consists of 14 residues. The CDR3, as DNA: TGTGCCAGTGGCCCGACAGGGGTTTCCGAGACCCAGTACTTC. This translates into CASGPTGVSETQYF.

The CDR3 reads CASSQPGGSSYEQYF. In DNA form, the CDR3 reads TGCGCCAGCAGCCAGCCGGGGGGTAGCTCCTACGAGCAGTACTTC. The chain couples TRBV5-1 to TRBJ2-7, with 7 bases that match TRBD2. Germline CDR1 and CDR2: SGHRS and YFSETQ. With 4 bases clipped from V and 0 bases from J, the junction kept 7 bases outside the gene matches. This CDR3 is built from 15 residues. Full variable domain (rest looked up from reference TRBV5-1 and TRBJ2-7): KAGVTQTPRYLIKTRGQQVTLSCSPISGHRSVSWYQQTPGQGLQFLFEYFSETQRNKGNFPGRFSGRQFSNSRSEMNVSTLELGDSALYLCASSQPGGSSYEQYFGPGTRLTVT.

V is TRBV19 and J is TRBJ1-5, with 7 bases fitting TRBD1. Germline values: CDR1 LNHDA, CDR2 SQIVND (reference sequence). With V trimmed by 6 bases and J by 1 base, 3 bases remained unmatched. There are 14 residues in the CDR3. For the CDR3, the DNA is TGTGCCAGTAGCTGGACAGGAAGCAATCAGCCCCAGCATTTT. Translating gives CASSWTGSNQPQHF.

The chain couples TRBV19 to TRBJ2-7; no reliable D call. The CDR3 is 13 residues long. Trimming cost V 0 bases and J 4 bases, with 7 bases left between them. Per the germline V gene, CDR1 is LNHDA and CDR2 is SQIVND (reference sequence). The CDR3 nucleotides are TGTGCCAGTAGTATAGATCTCCGTTACGAGCAGTACTTC. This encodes CASSIDLRYEQYF.

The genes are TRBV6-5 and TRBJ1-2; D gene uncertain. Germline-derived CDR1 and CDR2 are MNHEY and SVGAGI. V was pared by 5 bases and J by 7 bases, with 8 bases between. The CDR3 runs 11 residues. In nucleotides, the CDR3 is TGTGCCAGCAGTGAGTATGGTGGCTACACCTTC. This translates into CASSEYGGYTF.